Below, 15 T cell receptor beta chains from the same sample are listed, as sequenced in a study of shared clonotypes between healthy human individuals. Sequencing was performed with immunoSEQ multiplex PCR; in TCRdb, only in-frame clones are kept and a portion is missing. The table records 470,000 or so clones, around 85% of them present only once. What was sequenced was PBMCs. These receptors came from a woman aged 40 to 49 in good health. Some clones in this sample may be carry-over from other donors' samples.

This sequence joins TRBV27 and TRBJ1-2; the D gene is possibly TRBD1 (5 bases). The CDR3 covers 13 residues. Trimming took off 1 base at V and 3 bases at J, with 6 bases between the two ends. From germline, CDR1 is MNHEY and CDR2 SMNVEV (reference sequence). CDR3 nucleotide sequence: TGTGCCAGCAGTTTATGGGGGGACTATGGCTACACCTTC. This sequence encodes CASSLWGDYGYTF.

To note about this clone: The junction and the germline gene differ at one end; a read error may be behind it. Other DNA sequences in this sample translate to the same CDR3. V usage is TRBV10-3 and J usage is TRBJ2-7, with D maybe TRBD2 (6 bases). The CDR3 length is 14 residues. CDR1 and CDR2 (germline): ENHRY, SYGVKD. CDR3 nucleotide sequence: TGTGCCATCAAGGATAGCGGACAAACCTATGAGCAGTACTTT. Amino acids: CAIKDSGQTYEQYF.

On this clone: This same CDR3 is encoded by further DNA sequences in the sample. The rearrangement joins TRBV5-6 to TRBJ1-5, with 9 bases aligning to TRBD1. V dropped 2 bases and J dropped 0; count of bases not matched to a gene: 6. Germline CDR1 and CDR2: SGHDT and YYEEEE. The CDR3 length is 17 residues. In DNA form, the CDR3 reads TGTGCCAGCAGCTTTGGCTTGGGACAGGGTAGCAATCAGCCCCAGCATTTT. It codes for CASSFGLGQGSNQPQHF.

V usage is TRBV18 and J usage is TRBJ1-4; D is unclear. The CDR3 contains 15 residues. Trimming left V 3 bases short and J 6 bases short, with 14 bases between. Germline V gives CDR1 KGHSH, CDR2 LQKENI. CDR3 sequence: CASSPHAGVDEKLFF. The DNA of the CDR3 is TGTGCCAGCTCACCGCACGCAGGAGTTGATGAAAAACTGTTTTTT.

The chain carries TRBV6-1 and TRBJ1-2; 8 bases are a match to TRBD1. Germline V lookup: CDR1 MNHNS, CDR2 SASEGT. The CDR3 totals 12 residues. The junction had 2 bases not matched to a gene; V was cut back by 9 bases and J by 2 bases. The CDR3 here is CARRTGNYGYTF. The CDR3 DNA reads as TGTGCCAGGAGGACAGGGAACTATGGCTACACCTTC.

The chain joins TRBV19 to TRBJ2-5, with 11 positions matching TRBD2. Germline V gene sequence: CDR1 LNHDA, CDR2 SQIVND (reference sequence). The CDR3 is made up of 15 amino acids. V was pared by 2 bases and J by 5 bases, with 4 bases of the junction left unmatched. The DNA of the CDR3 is TGTGCCAGTAGTATAACTAGCGGGAGTTTGGAGACCCAGTACTTC. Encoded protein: CASSITSGSLETQYF.

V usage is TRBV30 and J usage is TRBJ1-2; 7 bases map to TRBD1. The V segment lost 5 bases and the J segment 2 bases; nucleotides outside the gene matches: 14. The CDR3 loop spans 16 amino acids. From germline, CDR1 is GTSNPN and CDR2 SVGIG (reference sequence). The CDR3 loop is CAWETGQGGRNYGYTF. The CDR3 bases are TGTGCCTGGGAGACAGGGCAGGGGGGACGAAACTATGGCTACACCTTC.

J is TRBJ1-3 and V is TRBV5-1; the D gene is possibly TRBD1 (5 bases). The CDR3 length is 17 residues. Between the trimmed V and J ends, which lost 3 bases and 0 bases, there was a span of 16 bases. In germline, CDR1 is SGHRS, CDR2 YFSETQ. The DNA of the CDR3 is TGCGCCAGCAGCTCCCGAGACAGTTCCCACTCTGGAAACACCATATATTTT. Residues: CASSSRDSSHSGNTIYF.

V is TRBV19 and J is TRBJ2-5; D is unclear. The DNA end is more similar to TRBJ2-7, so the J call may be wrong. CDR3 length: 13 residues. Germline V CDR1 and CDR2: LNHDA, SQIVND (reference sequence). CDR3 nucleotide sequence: TGTGCCACAAAGGCTGGTAATTCCTACGAGCAGTACTTC. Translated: CATKAGNSYEQYF.

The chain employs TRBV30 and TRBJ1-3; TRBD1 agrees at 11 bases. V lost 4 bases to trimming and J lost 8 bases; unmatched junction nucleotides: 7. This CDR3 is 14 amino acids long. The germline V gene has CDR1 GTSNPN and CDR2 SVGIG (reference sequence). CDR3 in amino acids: CAWTLRGQGDTIYF. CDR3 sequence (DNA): TGTGCCTGGACCCTTAGGGGACAGGGGGACACCATATATTTT.

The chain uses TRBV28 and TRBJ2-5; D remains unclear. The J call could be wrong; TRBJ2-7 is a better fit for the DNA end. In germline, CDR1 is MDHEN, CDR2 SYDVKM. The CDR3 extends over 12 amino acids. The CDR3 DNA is TGTGCCAGCAGTTTGGGCTCCTACGAGCAGTACTTC. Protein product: CASSLGSYEQYF.

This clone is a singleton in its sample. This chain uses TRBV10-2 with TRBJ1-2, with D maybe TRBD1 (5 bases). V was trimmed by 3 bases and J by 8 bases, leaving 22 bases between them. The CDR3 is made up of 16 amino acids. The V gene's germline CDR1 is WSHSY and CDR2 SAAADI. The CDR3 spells CASSDPLRQTYLGYTF. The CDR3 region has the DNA TGCGCCAGCAGTGATCCCCTAAGACAGACCTATTTGGGCTACACCTTC.

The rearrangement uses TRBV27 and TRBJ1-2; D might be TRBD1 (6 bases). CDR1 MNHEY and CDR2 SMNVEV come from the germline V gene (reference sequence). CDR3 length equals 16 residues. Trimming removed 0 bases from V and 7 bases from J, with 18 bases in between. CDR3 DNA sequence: TGTGCCAGCAGTTTATCGGCGGGGGGCCTTCGGGGTGGCTACACCTTC. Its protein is CASSLSAGGLRGGYTF.

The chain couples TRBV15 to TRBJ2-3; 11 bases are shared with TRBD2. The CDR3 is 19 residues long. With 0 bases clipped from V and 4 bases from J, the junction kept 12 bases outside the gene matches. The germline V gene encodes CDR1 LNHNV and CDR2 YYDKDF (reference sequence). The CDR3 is CATSRDQGSGRAGADTQYF. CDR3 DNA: TGTGCCACCAGCAGAGATCAGGGTAGCGGGAGGGCCGGGGCAGATACGCAGTATTTT.

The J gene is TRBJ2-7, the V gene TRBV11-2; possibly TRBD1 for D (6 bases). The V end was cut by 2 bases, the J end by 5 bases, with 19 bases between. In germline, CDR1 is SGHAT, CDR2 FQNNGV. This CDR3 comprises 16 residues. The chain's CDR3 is CASSLSYRDIYNEQYF. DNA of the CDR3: TGTGCCAGCAGCTTATCCTACCGGGACATTTATAACGAGCAGTACTTC.